The rows below give T cell receptor beta chains drawn from one sample of a study of response to subunit inactivated influenza vaccine. TCRdb passed the RT-PCR reads through MiXCR, listing each CDR3 protein once. The sample shows hundreds of thousands of distinct CDR3 sequences, around 11% of them seen only once. The same data also went into a second study, on T cells expressing NK-cell markers.

Sequencing was performed on PBMCs from blood, taken on the day of vaccination. These receptors were taken from a man aged 45-60 years who received an inactivated influenza vaccine. Both conserved end residues are part of each CDR3. The order of the fields is D gene, V gene, J gene, CDR3 protein. The D gene is left open where the match is weak.

TRBD2	TRBV6-1	TRBJ2-5	CASRTSPQETQYF
TRBD1	TRBV12-3/TRBV12-4	TRBJ2-7	CASSPGQGFDEQYF
TRBD1	TRBV29-1	TRBJ2-7	CSVETGFIPYEQYF
.	TRBV5-1	TRBJ2-7	CASSFFGDLAYEQYF
.	TRBV18	TRBJ2-5	CASSPWGAQETQYF
.	TRBV7-8	TRBJ2-3	CASSSLGGPGTDTQYF
TRBD1	TRBV7-8	TRBJ2-1	CASSRGTGTNNEQFF
TRBD1	TRBV5-1	TRBJ2-1	CASSRGTGLNEQFF
.	TRBV15	TRBJ1-5	CATRVKPNQPQHF
.	TRBV2	TRBJ2-3	CASRWRVTDTQYF
TRBD1	TRBV5-4	TRBJ2-5	CASSSWTGNVETQYF
.	TRBV28	TRBJ2-5	CASSFGNGETQYF
.	TRBV6-1	TRBJ2-7	CASSEGVSYEQYF
.	TRBV7-8	TRBJ2-3	CASSLLSDTQYF
.	TRBV5-4	TRBJ2-1	CASTPEQISYNEQFF
.	TRBV7-9	TRBJ2-3	CASLYRGSLDTQYF
TRBD2	TRBV7-9	TRBJ2-7	CASSPTSGGSYEQYF